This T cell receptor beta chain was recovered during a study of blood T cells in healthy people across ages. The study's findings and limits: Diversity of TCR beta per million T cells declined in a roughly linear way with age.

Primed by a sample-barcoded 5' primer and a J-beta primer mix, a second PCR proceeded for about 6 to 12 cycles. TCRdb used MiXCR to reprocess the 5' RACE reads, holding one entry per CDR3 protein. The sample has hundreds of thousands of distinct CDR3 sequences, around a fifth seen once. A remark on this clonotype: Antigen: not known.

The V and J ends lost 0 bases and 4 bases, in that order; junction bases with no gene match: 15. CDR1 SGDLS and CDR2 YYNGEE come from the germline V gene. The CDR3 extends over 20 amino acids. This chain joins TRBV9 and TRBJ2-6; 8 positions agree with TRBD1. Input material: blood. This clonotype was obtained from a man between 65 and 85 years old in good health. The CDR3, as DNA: TGTGCCAGCAGCGTAGACGTAGGACAGGGAATGAGTCTCGGGGCCAACGTCCTGACTTTC. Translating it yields CASSVDVGQGMSLGANVLTF. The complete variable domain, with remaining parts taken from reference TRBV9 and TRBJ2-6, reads DSGVTQTPKHLITATGQRVTLRCSPRSGDLSVYWYQQSLDQGLQFLIQYYNGEERAKGNILERFSAQQFPDLHSELNLSSLELGDSALYFCASSVDVGQGMSLGANVLTFGAGSRLTVL.